Listed below are T cell receptor beta chains from one sample, sequenced in a study of blood T cell repertoires in COVID-19. Sequenced by immunoSEQ multiplex PCR; TCRdb stores in-frame clones only, minus some. The sample consists of roughly 300,000 clones, 86% of them appearing once. Material for sequencing was PBMCs or T cells enriched from blood (not recorded which). The receptors come from a man under 40 who had recovered from COVID-19. The CDR3 runs from the conserved cysteine through the conserved F or W. The D gene is left open where the match is weak. Size tells how often a clone was seen (once, few, many) or the class of an expanded clone, and some rows leave it out.

d_gene	abundance	j_gene	v_gene	CDR3nt	CDR3aa
TRBD1	.	TRBJ2-3	TRBV9	TGTGCCAGCAGCCCCCGCGAGACAGGGACGTACGCAGATACGCAGTATTTT	CASSPRETGTYADTQYF
.	few	TRBJ1-1	TRBV6-1	TGTGCCAGCAGTGAAGCGCTTCAGGGGCGTACTGAAGCTTTCTTT	CASSEALQGRTEAFF
.	.	TRBJ1-3	TRBV4-1	TGCGCCAGCAGCCAAGAGATAACAGGGAGTATGAACACCATATATTTT	CASSQEITGSMNTIYF
TRBD1	.	TRBJ1-1	TRBV7-8	TGTGCCAGCAGCGTACTTACCGGGACAGGTCTCCCCCATGCGGGGAACACTGAAGCTTTCTTT	CASSVLTGTGLPHAGNTEAFF
TRBD1	few	TRBJ1-1	TRBV6-5	TGTGCCAGCAGCCCGACAGGGCGCACTGAAGCTTTCTTT	CASSPTGRTEAFF
.	.	TRBJ1-3	TRBV6-1	TGTGCCAGCAGTGAAGCCAGGGGCGTATTATTT	CASSEARGVLF
TRBD2	once	TRBJ2-3	TRBV5-1	TGCGCCAGCAGCCCGAGTAGGACTAGCGGTGTCACAGATACGCAGTATTTT	CASSPSRTSGVTDTQYF
.	.	TRBJ2-5	TRBV6-1	TGTGCCAGCAGTGATAAGTACGGGGGAAGAGAGACCCAGTACTTC	CASSDKYGGRETQYF
TRBD2	.	TRBJ2-3	TRBV6-4	TGTGCCAGCAGTGACTCGGGGACTAGCGGCACAGATACGCAGTATTTT	CASSDSGTSGTDTQYF
TRBD2	.	TRBJ2-3	TRBV27	TGTGCCAGCAGTTTATATTTAGCGGGGGGCAGCACAGATACGCAGTATTTT	CASSLYLAGGSTDTQYF
TRBD1	.	TRBJ1-4	TRBV24-1	TGTGCCACCAGTGATTCTGGGACAGCTAATGAAAAACTGTTTTTT	CATSDSGTANEKLFF
TRBD2	few	TRBJ2-7	TRBV4-1	TGCGCCAGCAGCCAAGATAAACTAGCGGGGAGAGAGCAGTACTTC	CASSQDKLAGREQYF
TRBD1	.	TRBJ1-2	TRBV28	TGTGCCAGCAGGGGATCCGGGACAGGGGATCTCCTTTTTGGCTACACCTTC	CASRGSGTGDLLFGYTF
TRBD2	few	TRBJ2-2	TRBV7-8	TGTGCCAGCAGCTCAATGTCCACTAGCGGGAGCACCGGGGAGCTGTTTTTT	CASSSMSTSGSTGELFF
TRBD2	.	TRBJ2-3	TRBV4-2	TGTGCCAGCAGCCAACAGACTAGCGGCACAGATACGCAGTATTTT	CASSQQTSGTDTQYF
TRBD1	.	TRBJ2-2	TRBV29-1	TGCAGCGTATTAGAACAGGGGCGGGTCGGGGAGCTGTTTTTT	CSVLEQGRVGELFF
.	.	TRBJ1-1	TRBV19	TGTGCCAGTAGTACTGGGCTCGCGAACACTGAAGCTTTCTTT	CASSTGLANTEAFF
.	.	TRBJ1-4	TRBV5-5	TGTGCCAGCAGCCTAGTGAATGAAAAACTGTTTTTT	CASSLVNEKLFF
.	.	TRBJ1-5	TRBV15	TGTGCCACCAGCAGAGATCATTCAGGGGGCAATCAGCCCCAGCATTTT	CATSRDHSGGNQPQHF
TRBD1	.	TRBJ1-2	TRBV6-5	TGTGCCAGCAGGCAACCCGGGACAGGGGAGGGTGGCTACACCTTC	CASRQPGTGEGGYTF
TRBD1	.	TRBJ1-5	TRBV19	TGTGCCAGCGCAAGGACAGGGTCTAATCAGCCCCAGCATTTT	CASARTGSNQPQHF
TRBD2	once	TRBJ2-5	TRBV30	TGTGCCTGGAGTAGCGGGAGGGCTCAAGAGACCCAGTACTTC	CAWSSGRAQETQYF
.	.	TRBJ1-4	TRBV28	TGTGCCAGCAGTTCCCCGGCTCGGGGTGAAAAACTGTTTTTT	CASSSPARGEKLFF
.	.	TRBJ1-2	TRBV3-1/TRBV3-2	TGTGCCAGCAGCCAAGAGGGGGCTGGCTACACCTTC	CASSQEGAGYTF
.	.	TRBJ2-5	TRBV7-2	TGTGCCAGCAGCTTAGGGGGAGGCGGAGAGACCCAGTACTTC	CASSLGGGGETQYF
TRBD1	.	TRBJ2-7	TRBV2	TGTGCCAGCAGTACCCCCGGGACAGGGGGGTCCTACGAGCAGTACTTC	CASSTPGTGGSYEQYF
.	.	TRBJ2-7	TRBV6-2/TRBV6-3	TGTGCCAGCAGTAGGAGCTCCTACGAGCAGTACTTC	CASSRSSYEQYF
.	.	TRBJ1-1	TRBV21-1	TGTGCCACTTCGACAGGGAAGGGAAACACTGAAGCTTTCTTT	CATSTGKGNTEAFF
TRBD1	.	TRBJ1-2	TRBV6-5	TGTGCCAGCAGGCAAGGGGGACAGCTATCTTATGGCTACACCTTC	CASRQGGQLSYGYTF
TRBD1	.	TRBJ1-1	TRBV28	TGTGCCAGCAGTTTAGGGCAGGGGGGAAGCCGGCAAGCTTTCTTT	CASSLGQGGSRQAFF
TRBD1	.	TRBJ1-1	TRBV19	TGTGCCAGTAGTTTTACCGGGACAGCCGAAGCTTTCTTT	CASSFTGTAEAFF
.	.	TRBJ1-1	TRBV5-1	TGCGCCAGCAGCCCGGGACACGGACCGAACACTGAAGCTTTCTTT	CASSPGHGPNTEAFF
.	.	TRBJ1-2	TRBV5-4	TGTGCCAGCAGCCCCCGGGATTCCGTACTACCCTATGGCTACACCTTC	CASSPRDSVLPYGYTF
TRBD1	.	TRBJ1-5	TRBV19	TGTGCCAGTAGGATCGCCGACAGGGGGTCATTAAAGCCCCAGCATTTT	CASRIADRGSLKPQHF
.	.	TRBJ1-3	TRBV7-9	TGTGCCAGCAGCCCAACACAGGGCACCATATATTTT	CASSPTQGTIYF
TRBD1	.	TRBJ1-2	TRBV5-8	TGTGCCAGCAGCCCTCGGACAGGGACAAACTATGGCTACACCTTC	CASSPRTGTNYGYTF
.	.	TRBJ2-1	TRBV7-6	TGTGCCAGCAGCTTAGAACAGAGAACCTACAATGAGCAGTTCTTC	CASSLEQRTYNEQFF
TRBD1	.	TRBJ2-1	TRBV5-1	TGCGCCAGCAGCTTGGCGACGGCAGGGGGCTACAATGAGCAGTTCTTC	CASSLATAGGYNEQFF
TRBD1	.	TRBJ1-1	TRBV19	TGTGCCAGTAGTACATTGGGACAGACGACTGAAGCTTTCTTT	CASSTLGQTTEAFF
TRBD2	.	TRBJ2-1	TRBV6-6	TGTGCCAGCAGTTACGCGGGAGGGAATTACGATGAGCAGTTCTTC	CASSYAGGNYDEQFF
.	.	TRBJ2-3	TRBV7-2	TGTGCCAGCACCCGGGAGCACACAGATACGCAGTATTTT	CASTREHTDTQYF
.	.	TRBJ2-2	TRBV7-6	TGTGCCAGCAGCGAGAGACCGGGACAAAACACCGGGGAGCTGTTTTTT	CASSERPGQNTGELFF
TRBD1	.	TRBJ1-6	TRBV2	TGTGCCAGCAGTGTCCGGGACAGGGTTTCACCCCTCCACTTT	CASSVRDRVSPLHF
TRBD2	.	TRBJ2-2	TRBV28	TGTGCCAGCAGTTCCATCCACCTGACTAGCGGGGGGCACACCGGGGAGCTGTTTTTT	CASSSIHLTSGGHTGELFF
TRBD1	.	TRBJ1-2	TRBV5-5	TGTGCCAGCAGCCTGGTGGGACAGGGGGTTATCTATGGCTACACCTTC	CASSLVGQGVIYGYTF
TRBD2	.	TRBJ2-3	TRBV3-1/TRBV3-2	TGTGCCAGCAGTCTAGCGGCTAGCACAGATACGCAGTATTTT	CASSLAASTDTQYF
TRBD2	.	TRBJ2-1	TRBV11-1	TGTGCCAGCAGCTATGGGACTAGCCCCTTGAGGAATGAGCAGTTCTTC	CASSYGTSPLRNEQFF
.	.	TRBJ2-1	TRBV6-5	TGTGCCAGCAGCGCAGGCCCTCGTAATGAGCAGTTCTTC	CASSAGPRNEQFF
TRBD2	.	TRBJ2-3	TRBV5-8	TGTGCCAGCAGCACCACGACTAGCTATGGACTTACGCAGTATTTT	CASSTTTSYGLTQYF
.	.	TRBJ2-2	TRBV28	TGTGCCAGCAGGACTCAGAACACCGGGGAGCTGTTTTTT	CASRTQNTGELFF
.	.	TRBJ2-5	TRBV20-1	TGCAGTGCTAGTTTCGAGTACCAAGAGACCCAGTACTTC	CSASFEYQETQYF
.	.	TRBJ1-2	TRBV5-1	TGCGCCAGCAGCCTGGACCAGGGCAGTGACTATGGCTACACCTTC	CASSLDQGSDYGYTF
TRBD1	few	TRBJ2-1	TRBV9	TGTGCCAGCAGTCGACAGGGGGCACAGACCTACAATGAGCAGTTCTTC	CASSRQGAQTYNEQFF
TRBD1	.	TRBJ1-5	TRBV2	TGTGCCAGCAGTGACCCTAGGGACAGGGGTCCTCAGCCCCAGCATTTT	CASSDPRDRGPQPQHF